The rows below give T cell receptor beta chains drawn from one sample of a study of CD8 T cells in ankylosing spondylitis. TCRdb itself ran the 5' RACE reads through MiXCR, one entry per CDR3 protein. The top ten hold about 1% of the sample, which has 350,000 or so distinct CDR3 sequences, 14% to 15% seen once. Specimen: blood, either unsorted or a sorted T cell fraction (not recorded which). The receptors derive from a male donor with ankylosing spondylitis or in good health (not recorded which). Both conserved end residues are part of each CDR3. The D gene is left open where the match is weak. Expanded clones are given a class, and other clones once, few, many or no size at all.

j_gene: TRBJ1-2
abundance: .
v_gene: TRBV4-1
d_gene: .
CDR3aa: CASSQELGVTGKGYTF
CDR3nt: TGCGCCAGCAGCCAAGAATTGGGAGTTACAGGGAAGGGCTACACCTTC

j_gene: TRBJ1-2
abundance: .
v_gene: TRBV12-3/TRBV12-4
d_gene: .
CDR3aa: CASSSPYPPNYGYTF
CDR3nt: TGTGCCAGCAGTTCTCCGTACCCTCCTAACTATGGCTACACCTTC

j_gene: TRBJ2-1
abundance: .
v_gene: TRBV27
d_gene: TRBD1
CDR3aa: CASSLPQGASNEQFF
CDR3nt: TGTGCCAGCAGTTTACCGCAGGGGGCGTCCAATGAGCAGTTCTTC

j_gene: TRBJ2-3
abundance: few
v_gene: TRBV11-2
d_gene: TRBD2
CDR3aa: CASSPFLGGEMKRRTDTQYF
CDR3nt: TGTGCCAGCTCGCCCTTCCTGGGGGGGGAGATGAAAAGACGCACAGATACGCAGTATTTT

j_gene: TRBJ2-6
abundance: .
v_gene: TRBV6-1
d_gene: TRBD1
CDR3aa: CATQQGASGANVLTF
CDR3nt: TGTGCCACTCAACAGGGGGCAAGTGGGGCCAACGTCCTGACTTTC

j_gene: TRBJ2-3
abundance: few
v_gene: TRBV7-2
d_gene: .
CDR3aa: CASSFGLDRDTQYF
CDR3nt: TGTGCCAGCAGCTTTGGGCTAGATAGAGATACGCAGTATTTT

j_gene: TRBJ1-1
abundance: many
v_gene: TRBV5-1
d_gene: .
CDR3aa: CASSLGGEGTEAFF
CDR3nt: TGCGCCAGCAGCTTGGGAGGGGAAGGCACTGAAGCTTTCTTT

j_gene: TRBJ1-1
abundance: few
v_gene: TRBV20-1
d_gene: TRBD1
CDR3aa: CSANDRVLGGAFF
CDR3nt: TGCAGTGCTAACGACAGGGTGTTAGGTGGTGCTTTCTTT

j_gene: TRBJ2-2
abundance: .
v_gene: TRBV5-1
d_gene: TRBD2
CDR3aa: CATFREAGELFF
CDR3nt: TGCGCCACCTTCCGGGAGGCCGGGGAGCTGTTTTTT

j_gene: TRBJ2-2
abundance: few
v_gene: TRBV12-3/TRBV12-4
d_gene: .
CDR3aa: CASSFGRADTGELFF
CDR3nt: TGTGCCAGCAGTTTTGGTAGGGCCGACACCGGGGAGCTGTTTTTT

j_gene: TRBJ1-2
abundance: .
v_gene: TRBV4-2
d_gene: .
CDR3aa: CASSQEYGMNYGYTF
CDR3nt: TGTGCCAGCAGCCAAGAATACGGAATGAACTATGGCTACACCTTC

j_gene: TRBJ2-3
abundance: .
v_gene: TRBV5-1
d_gene: .
CDR3aa: CASSRDTLRTDTQYF
CDR3nt: TGCGCCAGCAGCCGGGACACCCTGAGGACAGATACGCAGTATTTT

j_gene: TRBJ2-1
abundance: .
v_gene: TRBV15
d_gene: .
CDR3aa: CATSRDSPRGQIYNEQFF
CDR3nt: TGTGCCACCAGCAGAGATTCCCCCCGGGGCCAAATTTACAATGAGCAGTTCTTC

j_gene: TRBJ1-1
abundance: many
v_gene: TRBV3-1
d_gene: .
CDR3aa: CASSQFLSYTEAFF
CDR3nt: TGTGCCAGCAGCCAGTTCCTTTCGTACACTGAAGCTTTCTTT

j_gene: TRBJ1-2
abundance: .
v_gene: TRBV30
d_gene: .
CDR3aa: CAWSPRGNYGYTF
CDR3nt: TGTGCCTGGAGCCCGCGAGGAAACTATGGCTACACCTTC

j_gene: TRBJ2-3
abundance: few
v_gene: TRBV2
d_gene: .
CDR3aa: CASTITGGTDTQYF
CDR3nt: TGTGCCAGCACCATAACGGGGGGCACAGATACGCAGTATTTT

j_gene: TRBJ2-3
abundance: .
v_gene: TRBV30
d_gene: .
CDR3aa: CAWGDYSRKYPQYF
CDR3nt: TGTGCCTGGGGAGACTATTCCCGAAAGTATCCGCAGTATTTT

j_gene: TRBJ2-7
abundance: .
v_gene: TRBV12-3/TRBV12-4
d_gene: .
CDR3aa: CASSFPAGSYEQYF
CDR3nt: TGTGCCAGCAGTTTCCCCGCAGGATCCTACGAGCAGTACTTC

j_gene: TRBJ2-5
abundance: .
v_gene: TRBV18
d_gene: .
CDR3aa: CASSPPTGYQETQYF
CDR3nt: TGTGCCAGCTCACCCCCCACAGGGTACCAAGAGACCCAGTACTTC

j_gene: TRBJ1-3
abundance: few
v_gene: TRBV3-1
d_gene: .
CDR3aa: CASTAGEGIGNTIYF
CDR3nt: TGTGCCAGCACGGCCGGGGAGGGGATAGGAAACACCATATATTTT

j_gene: TRBJ1-1
abundance: few
v_gene: TRBV7-8
d_gene: .
CDR3aa: CASSYPRWGGTEAFF
CDR3nt: TGTGCCAGCAGCTACCCTAGGTGGGGAGGCACTGAAGCTTTCTTT

j_gene: TRBJ2-5
abundance: many
v_gene: TRBV15
d_gene: .
CDR3aa: CATSRDQGETQYF
CDR3nt: TGTGCCACCAGCAGAGATCAGGGAGAGACCCAGTACTTC

j_gene: TRBJ2-1
abundance: few
v_gene: TRBV7-2
d_gene: TRBD1
CDR3aa: CASSPRDRDNEQFF
CDR3nt: TGTGCCAGCAGCCCCCGGGACAGGGACAATGAGCAGTTCTTC

j_gene: TRBJ1-5
abundance: few
v_gene: TRBV20-1
d_gene: .
CDR3aa: CSAGVTGDAQPQHF
CDR3nt: TGCAGTGCTGGGGTGACAGGAGATGCTCAGCCCCAGCATTTT

j_gene: TRBJ1-1
abundance: .
v_gene: TRBV25-1
d_gene: .
CDR3aa: CASSGGGVRNTEAFF
CDR3nt: TGTGCCAGCAGTGGAGGAGGGGTGAGGAACACTGAAGCTTTCTTT

j_gene: TRBJ2-5
abundance: .
v_gene: TRBV3-1
d_gene: .
CDR3aa: CASSQLLGDTQETQYF
CDR3nt: TGTGCCAGCAGCCAACTTTTGGGCGACACCCAAGAGACCCAGTACTTC

j_gene: TRBJ1-1
abundance: few
v_gene: TRBV10-3
d_gene: TRBD1
CDR3aa: CAISGGTGINTEAFF
CDR3nt: TGTGCCATCAGTGGTGGGACAGGAATAAACACTGAAGCTTTCTTT

j_gene: TRBJ2-2
abundance: .
v_gene: TRBV6-1
d_gene: .
CDR3aa: CASRQDNTGELFF
CDR3nt: TGTGCCAGCAGGCAGGATAACACCGGGGAGCTGTTTTTT

j_gene: TRBJ2-2
abundance: .
v_gene: TRBV25-1
d_gene: .
CDR3aa: CASSESSGVRTGELFF
CDR3nt: TGTGCCAGCAGTGAATCGTCAGGGGTTCGCACCGGGGAGCTGTTTTTT

j_gene: TRBJ2-3
abundance: .
v_gene: TRBV5-1
d_gene: .
CDR3aa: CASSLVRSFTDTQYF
CDR3nt: TGCGCCAGCAGCTTGGTACGCTCATTCACAGATACGCAGTATTTT

j_gene: TRBJ2-1
abundance: .
v_gene: TRBV10-3
d_gene: TRBD1
CDR3aa: CAITGTGAYNEQFF
CDR3nt: TGTGCCATCACCGGGACAGGGGCCTACAATGAGCAGTTCTTC

j_gene: TRBJ2-7
abundance: .
v_gene: TRBV5-1
d_gene: TRBD2
CDR3aa: CASSLTSGAAGEQYF
CDR3nt: TGCGCCAGCAGCCTGACTAGCGGGGCTGCGGGCGAGCAGTACTTC

j_gene: TRBJ1-6
abundance: many
v_gene: TRBV12-3/TRBV12-4
d_gene: TRBD1
CDR3aa: CASSPRTGGWSNSPLHF
CDR3nt: TGTGCCAGCAGTCCCCGGACAGGAGGGTGGTCTAATTCACCCCTCCACTTT

j_gene: TRBJ2-7
abundance: few
v_gene: TRBV12-3/TRBV12-4
d_gene: TRBD2
CDR3aa: CASSLEGLADYEQYF
CDR3nt: TGTGCCAGCAGTTTAGAGGGACTAGCGGACTACGAGCAGTACTTC

j_gene: TRBJ1-2
abundance: few
v_gene: TRBV4-1
d_gene: .
CDR3aa: CASSQETGTAYGYTF
CDR3nt: TGCGCCAGCAGCCAAGAGACGGGGACGGCCTATGGCTACACCTTC

j_gene: TRBJ2-1
abundance: few
v_gene: TRBV11-2
d_gene: TRBD2
CDR3aa: CASSSLRRGGPDEQFF
CDR3nt: TGTGCCAGCAGCTCCCTGAGGCGGGGGGGCCCCGATGAGCAGTTCTTC

j_gene: TRBJ2-3
abundance: .
v_gene: TRBV5-1
d_gene: .
CDR3aa: CASSLVGANSPPDTQYF
CDR3nt: TGCGCCAGCAGCTTGGTGGGTGCAAATTCTCCCCCAGATACGCAGTATTTT

j_gene: TRBJ2-5
abundance: .
v_gene: TRBV7-2
d_gene: .
CDR3aa: CASSLYNREETQYF
CDR3nt: TGTGCCAGCAGCTTATATAACAGGGAGGAGACCCAGTACTTC

j_gene: TRBJ2-7
abundance: .
v_gene: TRBV20-1
d_gene: .
CDR3aa: CSGVSNYEQYF
CDR3nt: TGCAGTGGGGTCTCCAACTACGAGCAGTACTTC

j_gene: TRBJ2-2
abundance: few
v_gene: TRBV7-2
d_gene: .
CDR3aa: CASSLGIGTGELFF
CDR3nt: TGTGCCAGCAGCCTGGGAATTGGGACCGGGGAGCTGTTTTTT

j_gene: TRBJ1-2
abundance: .
v_gene: TRBV6-1
d_gene: .
CDR3aa: CASSEALRQEHIGYTF
CDR3nt: TGTGCCAGCAGTGAAGCTTTGAGACAGGAACATATAGGCTACACCTTC

j_gene: TRBJ2-2
abundance: .
v_gene: TRBV25-1
d_gene: TRBD2
CDR3aa: CASSIPGLATGELFF
CDR3nt: TGTGCCAGCAGTATACCGGGACTAGCCACCGGGGAGCTGTTTTTT

j_gene: TRBJ2-1
abundance: .
v_gene: TRBV20-1
d_gene: TRBD2
CDR3aa: CSARDLAGGLYNEQFF
CDR3nt: TGCAGTGCTAGAGATCTAGCGGGAGGACTCTACAATGAGCAGTTCTTC

j_gene: TRBJ2-2
abundance: .
v_gene: TRBV5-1
d_gene: TRBD1
CDR3aa: CASSGQGVTGELFF
CDR3nt: TGCGCCAGCAGCGGACAGGGGGTCACCGGGGAGCTGTTTTTT

j_gene: TRBJ1-4
abundance: .
v_gene: TRBV5-1
d_gene: TRBD1
CDR3aa: CASSIGQANEKLFF
CDR3nt: TGCGCCAGCAGCATCGGACAGGCTAATGAAAAACTGTTTTTT